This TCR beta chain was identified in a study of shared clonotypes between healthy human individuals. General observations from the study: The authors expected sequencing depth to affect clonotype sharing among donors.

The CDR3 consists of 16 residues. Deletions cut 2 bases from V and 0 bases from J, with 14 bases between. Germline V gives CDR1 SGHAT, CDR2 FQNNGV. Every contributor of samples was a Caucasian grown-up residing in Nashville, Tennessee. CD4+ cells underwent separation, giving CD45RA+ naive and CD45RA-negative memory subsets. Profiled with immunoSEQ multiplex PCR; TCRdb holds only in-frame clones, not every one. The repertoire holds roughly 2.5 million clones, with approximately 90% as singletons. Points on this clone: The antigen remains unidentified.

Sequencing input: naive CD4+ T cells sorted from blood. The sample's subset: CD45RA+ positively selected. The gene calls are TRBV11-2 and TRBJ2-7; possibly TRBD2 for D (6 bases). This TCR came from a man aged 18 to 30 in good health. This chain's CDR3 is CASSLPTRPSSYEQYF. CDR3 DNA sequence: TGTGCCAGCAGCTTACCGACTAGACCCAGCTCCTACGAGCAGTACTTC. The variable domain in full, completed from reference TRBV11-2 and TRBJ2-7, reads EAGVAQSPRYKIIEKRQSVAFWCNPISGHATLYWYQQILGQGPKLLIQFQNNGVVDDSQLPKDRFSAERLKGVDSTLKIQPAKLEDSAVYLCASSLPTRPSSYEQYFGPGTRLTVT.